These T cell receptor beta chains were read from a single sample in a study of T-cell reconstitution after alpha-beta-depleted transplantation in children. TCRdb recomputed calls from the PCR reads with MiXCR, one row per CDR3 protein. This table has around 340,000 distinct CDR3 sequences, 13% appearing once. The specimen was PBMCs, collected from the stem cell graft. These receptors all come from a human donor who donated a stem cell graft to a child with Fanconi anemia. Both conserved end residues are part of each CDR3. The D gene is left open where the match is weak. The size of a clone is reported for some rows only, either as once, few or many, or as a class for expanded clones.

cdr3_aa,cdr3_nt,clone_size,v_call,d_call,j_call
CATSRAADTQYF,TGTGCCACCAGCAGAGCCGCAGATACGCAGTATTTT,NA,TRBV15,NA,TRBJ2-3
CASSMWTGEETQYF,TGTGCCAGCAGCATGTGGACAGGGGAAGAGACCCAGTACTTC,NA,TRBV5-6,TRBD1,TRBJ2-5
CSARAGQGVGEQYF,TGCAGTGCTAGGGCGGGACAGGGGGTCGGGGAGCAGTACTTC,NA,TRBV20-1,TRBD1,TRBJ2-7
CASSLGYKETQYF,TGTGCCAGCAGCTTAGGTTACAAAGAGACCCAGTACTTC,few,TRBV7-9,NA,TRBJ2-5
CASSQGPHETQYF,TGCGCCAGCAGCCAAGGTCCCCACGAGACCCAGTACTTC,few,TRBV4-3,NA,TRBJ2-5
CASSFVDSYGYTF,TGTGCCAGCAGTTTCGTGGACAGCTATGGCTACACCTTC,NA,TRBV27,NA,TRBJ1-2
CASNMGGGLKLFF,TGTGCCAGCAACATGGGCGGGGGCCTTAAGCTGTTTTTT,few,TRBV12-3/TRBV12-4,NA,TRBJ2-2
CASSPGGMNTEAFF,TGTGCCAGCAGTCCAGGGGGCATGAACACTGAAGCTTTCTTT,many,TRBV5-1,TRBD1,TRBJ1-1
CASSFSRSTDTQYF,TGTGCCAGCAGTTTCTCTCGCTCCACAGATACGCAGTATTTT,NA,TRBV27,NA,TRBJ2-3
CASSSQGANNQPQHF,TGTGCCAGCAGTTCCCAGGGGGCTAATAATCAGCCCCAGCATTTT,many,TRBV12-3/TRBV12-4,TRBD1,TRBJ1-5
CASTAASTDTQYF,TGTGCCAGCACCGCTGCCAGCACAGATACGCAGTATTTT,many,TRBV12-3/TRBV12-4,NA,TRBJ2-3
CASSWADYGYTF,TGTGCCAGCAGTTGGGCGGACTATGGCTACACCTTC,few,TRBV28,NA,TRBJ1-2
CASSPGPRGTQYF,TGTGCCAGCAGCCCAGGACCCCGGGGGACCCAGTACTTC,many,TRBV3-1,NA,TRBJ2-5
CASSGQGAPEAFF,TGTGCCAGCAGTGGCCAGGGGGCTCCTGAAGCTTTCTTT,NA,TRBV6-6,TRBD1,TRBJ1-1
CSARDPASGGYNEQFF,TGCAGTGCTAGAGATCCGGCTAGCGGGGGGTACAATGAGCAGTTCTTC,many,TRBV20-1,TRBD2,TRBJ2-1
CASSLGTTDTGELFF,TGCGCCAGCAGCTTGGGGACAACCGACACCGGGGAGCTGTTTTTT,once,TRBV5-1,NA,TRBJ2-2
CSASERGAIYNEQFF,TGCAGTGCTAGTGAGCGGGGGGCTATCTACAATGAGCAGTTCTTC,few,TRBV20-1,TRBD2,TRBJ2-1